This T cell receptor beta chain was sequenced for a study of low-dose radiotherapy and immunotherapy resistance in tumors. Sample time point: after trial treatment. Indicated treatment: LDRT plus nivolumab, ipilimumab, low-dose cyclophosphamide and aspirin (RACIN trial). Every donor's regimen consisted of nivolumab, ipilimumab, aspirin, low-dose cyclophosphamide and low-dose radiotherapy. This clonotype occurred once. Alpha- and beta-chain coverage of first-strand cDNA came from TRAV- and TRBV-specific primers. With a constant-region primer and a V-primer adapter, TCRs were subjected to roughly 18 PCR cycles of amplification. TCRdb reanalysed the reads using MiXCR and keeps one entry per CDR3 protein. The table lists some 57,000 distinct CDR3 sequences, approximately 22% of them singletons. V trimming: 4 bases; J trimming: 3 bases; junction bases outside the gene matches: 6. CDR3 size: 15 residues. Germline loops: CDR1 SGHRS, CDR2 YFSETQ.

The chain links TRBV5-1 to TRBJ2-1, with 8 bases identical to TRBD1. The specimen comprised PBMCs, sampled after low-dose radiotherapy plus immunotherapy. The clonotype comes from a male donor with prostate cancer. The CDR3 nucleotides are TGCGCCAGCAGCGCCCTGACAGGGGTCTACAATGAGCAGTTCTTC. Amino acids: CASSALTGVYNEQFF. Drawing the rest from reference TRBV5-1 and TRBJ2-1, the complete variable domain is KAGVTQTPRYLIKTRGQQVTLSCSPISGHRSVSWYQQTPGQGLQFLFEYFSETQRNKGNFPGRFSGRQFSNSRSEMNVSTLELGDSALYLCASSALTGVYNEQFFGPGTRLTVL.